This is a list of T cell receptor beta chains from one sample in a study of blood T cell repertoires in COVID-19. Some clones are missing from TCRdb's copy, which holds only in-frame ones; the method was immunoSEQ multiplex PCR. This table holds around 430,000 clones, around 88% found once. The sequencing input was peripheral blood. The receptors derive from a woman between 45 and 60 years old with COVID-19, enrolled during active disease. CDR3s leave out the opening cysteine and the closing phenylalanine or tryptophan.

TRBV16 ASTPPPSTGETQY
TRBV23-1 ASSLRAGDGYT
TRBV7-9 ASSRQGIVRAF
TRBV19 ASSTQGPGRGEKLF
TRBV12-5 ASGLHLGGWAEKLF
TRBV29-1 SVDEPSGPNYGYT
TRBV7-8 ASSSNDGTANQPQH
TRBV30 AWRGDRGYT
TRBV3-1/TRBV3-2 ASSRGRNTGELF
TRBV5-6 ASSAGDQPQH
TRBV12-3/TRBV12-4 ASAKQGAGGYT
TRBV2 ASSELLAGGAGDTQY
TRBV21-1 ASLSICSYNEQF
TRBV6-1 ASSDRGIWPDSPLH
TRBV3-1/TRBV3-2 ASSPRTEGGKNIQY
TRBV19 ASSIYRGNSPLH
TRBV3-1/TRBV3-2 ASSPRGGTEAF
TRBV7-9 ASSPRQGNEKLF
TRBV5-1 ASSRRTGGGNEQF
TRBV5-1 ASSAGTGIGKQY
TRBV30 AWSGDRGDYGYT
TRBV19 ASSIDSYNEQF
TRBV19 ASSPGQSLYEQY
TRBV29-1 SVRTGTGPYEQY
TRBV9 ASSRGVAGGTDTQY
TRBV5-4 ASSLGGEDTDTQY
TRBV28 ASCAPPRTDTQY
TRBV11-2 ASSASGVAEAF
TRBV29-1 SVEVSLNTEAF
TRBV7-3 ASSLNVGGPYNEQF
TRBV9 ASSESGGQETQY
TRBV19 ASSFLNEKLF
TRBV6-5 ATRGMGGYT
TRBV21-1 ASRRGGTVETQY
TRBV2 ASTGPLSSYNEQF
TRBV5-1 ASSPGTVQETQY
TRBV6-5 ASSYSILGDQPQH
TRBV11-1 ASSLAQGNQETQY
TRBV7-3 ASSLEGRDSGNTIY